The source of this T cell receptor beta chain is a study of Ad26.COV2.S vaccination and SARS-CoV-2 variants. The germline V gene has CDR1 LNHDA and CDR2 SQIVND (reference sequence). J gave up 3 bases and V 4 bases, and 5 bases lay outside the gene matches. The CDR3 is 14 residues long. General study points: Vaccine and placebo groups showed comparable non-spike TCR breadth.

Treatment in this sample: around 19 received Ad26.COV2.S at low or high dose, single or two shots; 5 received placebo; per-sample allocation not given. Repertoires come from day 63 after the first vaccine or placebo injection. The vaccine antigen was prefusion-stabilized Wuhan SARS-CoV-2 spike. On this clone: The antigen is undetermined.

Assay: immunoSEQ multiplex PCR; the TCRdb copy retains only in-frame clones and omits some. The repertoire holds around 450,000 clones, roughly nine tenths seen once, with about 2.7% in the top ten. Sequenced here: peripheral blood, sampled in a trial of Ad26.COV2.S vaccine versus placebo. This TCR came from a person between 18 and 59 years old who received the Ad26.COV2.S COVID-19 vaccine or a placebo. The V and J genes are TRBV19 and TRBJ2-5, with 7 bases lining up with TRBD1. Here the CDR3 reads CASSRGQLKETQYF. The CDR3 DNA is TGTGCCAGTAGTAGGGGACAGCTTAAAGAGACCCAGTACTTC.